The next 5 T cell receptor beta chains were all read from a single sample in a study of beta chain features in type 1 diabetes. Study outcomes and limitations: Type 1 diabetes patients showed a moderate but significant shortening of TCRB CDR3s in all four CD4+ subsets.

Their cognate antigens are unknown. The investigators reverse transcribed all of the isolated RNA, so they sequenced expressed TCRB transcripts. Only in-frame clones appear in the TCRdb table, and some are missing; sequencing was by immunoSEQ multiplex PCR. The repertoire holds about 160,000 clones, with 6% to 9% as singletons. Sequenced sample: central memory CD4+ T cells from blood. The receptors were gathered from a man younger than 30 with type 1 diabetes.

The V call is TRBV2, the J call TRBJ2-5; maybe TRBD1 (5 bases). CDR1 and CDR2 from the germline V gene are SNHLY and FYNNEI. CDR3 length: 15 residues. Trimming left V 6 bases short and J 4 bases short, with 18 bases between. CDR3 sequence reads: CASSLQANQGETQYF. DNA of the CDR3: TGTGCCAGCAGCCTACAGGCGAACCAGGGAGAGACCCAGTACTTC.

This clone occurred a few times. The chain recombines TRBV14 with TRBJ2-7, with 7 bases aligning to TRBD1. This CDR3 is built from 12 residues. The V segment lost 4 bases and the J segment 3 bases; nucleotides outside the gene matches: 0. Germline-derived CDR1 and CDR2 are SGHDN and FVKESK. Here the CDR3 reads CASSRDSYEQYF. Here the CDR3 DNA reads TGTGCCAGCAGCCGGGACAGCTACGAGCAGTACTTC.

J is TRBJ1-5 and V is TRBV18; 7 nucleotides match TRBD1. Trimming took 5 bases from V and 0 from J; bases not matched to a gene: 10. CDR3 length: 17 amino acids. In germline, CDR1 is KGHSH, CDR2 LQKENI. In DNA form, the CDR3 reads TGTGCCAGCTCATCACTTCCAGGGGGTGATAGCAATCAGCCCCAGCATTTT. Its protein product is CASSSLPGGDSNQPQHF. Full variable domain (remainder filled in from reference TRBV18 and TRBJ1-5): NAGVMQNPRHLVRRRGQEARLRCSPMKGHSHVYWYRQLPEEGLKFMVYLQKENIIDESGMPKERFSAEFPKEGPSILRIQQVVRGDSAAYFCASSSLPGGDSNQPQHFGDGTRLSIL.

The rearrangement links TRBV2 to TRBJ1-5; maybe TRBD1 (5 bases). CDR3 length: 14 amino acids. Per germline, CDR1 SNHLY and CDR2 FYNNEI. The germline V and J ends were trimmed by 3 bases and 2 bases, with 8 bases remaining between them. CDR3 DNA sequence: TGTGCCAGCAGTGACAGGGTGGGCAATCAGCCCCAGCATTTT. Amino acids: CASSDRVGNQPQHF.

This chain connects TRBV11-2 to TRBJ1-1; a weak D match, TRBD1 (5 bases). The CDR3 contains 15 residues. The germline gives CDR1 SGHAT, CDR2 FQNNGV. V lost 2 bases and J lost 1, with 11 bases in between. The CDR3 DNA is TGTGCCAGCAGCTTAAGGGGCATTGGGAACACTGAAGCTTTCTTT. Its translation is CASSLRGIGNTEAFF.